Reported below is one T cell receptor (beta chain). The germline CDR1 and CDR2 sequences are MNHEY and SVGAGI. The CDR3 loop spans 14 amino acids. Trimming left V 5 bases short and J 0 bases short, with 8 bases between. The record originates from a study of T cell responses to AZD1222 COVID-19 vaccine. Assay used: immunoSEQ multiplex PCR; TCRdb lists only in-frame clones, some missing. The top ten clones hold 5% to 6% of a sample with approximately 100,000 clones, 90% of them seen once. The specimen comprised peripheral blood, sampled 28 days after the second AZD1222 dose. The J gene is TRBJ1-5, the V gene TRBV6-5; D is ambiguous. This clonotype originated in an adult who received the AZD1222 COVID-19 vaccine. CDR3 bases: TGTGCCAGCAGTCGAGACAATAGCAATCAGCCCCAGCATTTT. Translated, it gives CASSRDNSNQPQHF.